Below are 19 T cell receptor beta chains sequenced from a single sample in a study of cytomegalovirus exposure and HLA in healthy donors. The study ran its PCR with 60 Vbeta and 13 Jbeta primers. The data were produced by immunoSEQ multiplex PCR, yet TCRdb's version contains in-frame clones alone and is incomplete. The sample yields around 140,000 clones, approximately 65% seen once. The sample consisted of PBMCs. All receptors derive from a woman aged 60-75 years in good health and CMV-seronegative.

The V gene is TRBV5-1, the J gene TRBJ2-1; the match to TRBD2 covers 16 bases. CDR1 is SGHRS, CDR2 YFSETQ, per germline. The CDR3 spans 20 residues. The ends lost 0 bases at V and 0 bases at J; junction bases unmatched: 6. The DNA of the CDR3 is TGCGCCAGCAGCTTGGATGGGACTAGCGGGGGGGGAAGCTCCTACAATGAGCAGTTCTTC. This gives the protein CASSLDGTSGGGSSYNEQFF.

The rearrangement joins TRBV6-5 to TRBJ1-1, with a possible D match to TRBD1 (5 bases). Trimming took off 2 bases at V and 6 bases at J, with 10 bases between the two ends. The germline CDR1 and CDR2 sequences are MNHEY and SVGAGI. The CDR3 loop spans 13 amino acids. CDR3: CASSYRGSPEAFF. CDR3 nucleotides: TGTGCCAGCAGTTACCGGGGGTCCCCTGAAGCTTTCTTT.

J is TRBJ1-5 and V is TRBV2, with D maybe TRBD1 (6 bases). The CDR3 length is 15 residues. The germline V gene encodes CDR1 SNHLY and CDR2 FYNNEI. Trimming shortened V by 9 bases and J by 7 bases, and 22 bases separated the two germline ends. CDR3 nucleotide sequence: TGTGCCAGAGGGGGACCACAGGGTAGGGGACAGCCCCAGCATTTT. Amino acids: CARGGPQGRGQPQHF. Full variable domain (remainder filled in from reference TRBV2 and TRBJ1-5): EPEVTQTPSHQVTQMGQEVILRCVPISNHLYFYWYRQILGQKVEFLVSFYNNEISEKSEIFDDQFSVERPDGSNFTLKIRSTKLEDSAMYFCARGGPQGRGQPQHFGDGTRLSIL.

The CDR3 region is CASSQGPQGSFGYTF. CDR3 in DNA: TGCGCCAGCAGCCAAGGCCCGCAGGGTTCGTTTGGCTACACCTTC. The chain joins TRBV4-1 to TRBJ1-2, with a weak D call TRBD1 (5 bases). The CDR3 loop spans 15 amino acids. V gave up 1 base and J gave up 7 bases, with 16 bases separating them. From germline, CDR1 is MGHRA and CDR2 YSYEKL.

The V call is TRBV9, the J call TRBJ1-1, with a weak D call TRBD1 (5 bases). CDR1 and CDR2 (germline): SGDLS, YYNGEE. V lost 4 bases, J lost 4 bases, and 26 bases lay in between. CDR3 length: 18 residues. CDR3 in DNA: TGTGCCAGCAGCCGAAGGGAAGTGGGACGGGTCGGGGGCACTGAAGCTTTCTTT. Protein: CASSRREVGRVGGTEAFF.

V gene TRBV6-1 combines with J gene TRBJ2-6, with 9 bases matching TRBD1. The CDR3 has 18 residues. Germline V CDR1 and CDR2: MNHNS, SASEGT. J lost 1 base, V lost 4 bases, and 8 bases had no gene match. In DNA, the CDR3 is TGTGCCAGCAGTGTACTGGGACAGGGAAGGTCTGGGGCCAACGTCCTGACTTTC. Translated: CASSVLGQGRSGANVLTF.

The chain links TRBV7-6 to TRBJ2-3; 14 bases fit TRBD2. The ends lost 1 base at V and 1 base at J; junction bases unmatched: 7. This CDR3 is 19 amino acids long. Germline V gene data show CDR1 as SGHVS and CDR2 as FNYEAQ. CDR3 protein: CASSLGGTSGGRGTDTQYF. DNA for the CDR3: TGTGCCAGCAGCTTAGGGGGGACTAGCGGGGGCCGGGGCACAGATACGCAGTATTTT.

V is TRBV5-1 and J is TRBJ2-7; 12 nucleotides agree with TRBD2. Germline trimming cut 3 bases from V and 4 bases from J; bases unmatched to any gene: 5. In germline, CDR1 is SGHRS, CDR2 YFSETQ. CDR3 length: 15 residues. The CDR3 spells CASSSTGTSGYEQYF. Written as DNA, the CDR3 is TGCGCCAGCAGCTCGACGGGGACTAGCGGGTACGAGCAGTACTTC.

There are a few counts of this clone. The chain employs TRBV4-3 and TRBJ1-2; TRBD1 is a possible D gene (5 bases). The CDR3 extends over 14 amino acids. V gave up 4 bases and J gave up 3 bases, with 12 bases separating them. Germline V CDR1 and CDR2: LGHNA, YSLEER. The CDR3 DNA sequence: TGCGCCAGCAGCCCACGAGGGACTGACTATGGCTACACCTTC. Translation gives CASSPRGTDYGYTF.

The chain recombines TRBV7-9 with TRBJ1-3; D is possibly TRBD1 (5 bases). Germline lookup yields CDR1 SEHNR and CDR2 FQNEAQ (reference sequence). The CDR3 runs 16 residues. With 4 bases removed from V and 0 bases from J, the gap between germline ends came to 13 bases. In nucleotides, the CDR3 is TGTGCCAGCAGCTCCCAGGGTACTATCTCTGGAAACACCATATATTTT. This gives the protein CASSSQGTISGNTIYF.

The chain uses TRBV28 and TRBJ2-7; the match to TRBD2 covers 9 bases. CDR1 is MDHEN and CDR2 is SYDVKM in the germline V gene. The CDR3 spans 15 residues. J lost 2 bases, V lost 6 bases, and 8 bases had no gene match. The CDR3 DNA is TGTGCCAGCAGCCCAAGTGCGGGAGGGCCCTACGAGCAGTACTTC. It is translated as CASSPSAGGPYEQYF.

CDR3 nucleotides: TGTGCCAGCAGTTTAGCGGGAGGACGGGAAAATGAGCAGTTCTTC. As protein: CASSLAGGRENEQFF. J is TRBJ2-1 and V is TRBV28, with 8 bases fitting TRBD2. Per germline, CDR1 MDHEN and CDR2 SYDVKM. V lost 2 bases to trimming and J lost 7 bases; unmatched junction nucleotides: 7. The CDR3 totals 15 residues.

The genes are TRBV9 and TRBJ2-2, with D unclear. The CDR3 is 17 amino acids. Trimming cost V 0 bases and J 0 bases, with 12 bases left between them. Germline V gives CDR1 SGDLS, CDR2 YYNGEE. In DNA, the CDR3 is TGTGCCAGCAGCGTAGGAGTTCAGGCCGCGAACACCGGGGAGCTGTTTTTT. Encoded protein: CASSVGVQAANTGELFF. Full variable domain (outside the CDR3, taken from reference TRBV9 and TRBJ2-2): DSGVTQTPKHLITATGQRVTLRCSPRSGDLSVYWYQQSLDQGLQFLIQYYNGEERAKGNILERFSAQQFPDLHSELNLSSLELGDSALYFCASSVGVQAANTGELFFGEGSRLTVL.

V usage is TRBV7-6 and J usage is TRBJ1-2; 8 bases match TRBD1. J gave up 8 bases and V 5 bases, and 7 bases lay outside the gene matches. The germline V gene has CDR1 SGHVS and CDR2 FNYEAQ. The CDR3 totals 13 residues. CDR3 nucleotides: TGTGCCAGCAGCACGGCGACAGGGGAGGGCTACACCTTC. It specifies CASSTATGEGYTF. Filled out from reference TRBV7-6 and TRBJ1-2, the complete variable domain reads GAGVSQSPRYKVTKRGQDVALRCDPISGHVSLYWYRQALGQGPEFLTYFNYEAQQDKSGLPNDRFSAERPEGSISTLTIQRTEQRDSAMYRCASSTATGEGYTFGSGTRLTVV.

This rearrangement joins TRBV6-6 to TRBJ2-1, with 9 bases matching TRBD2. This CDR3 has 12 residues. Per the germline V gene, CDR1 is MNHNY and CDR2 is SVGAGI (reference sequence). After removal of 4 bases from V and 9 bases from J, the junction contained 1 base not matched to a gene. In DNA form, the CDR3 reads TGTGCCAGCAGTTCGGGACTAGCTGAGCAGTTCTTC. Translating gives CASSSGLAEQFF.

The J gene is TRBJ1-6, the V gene TRBV6-1; perhaps TRBD1 as D (5 bases). The CDR3 consists of 16 residues. CDR1 and CDR2 from the germline V gene are MNHNS and SASEGT. V was clipped by 2 bases and J by 6 bases, with 14 bases between them. DNA for the CDR3: TGTGCCAGCAGTGAATGGAGGGGCGCGACTAATTCACCCCTCCACTTT. Protein: CASSEWRGATNSPLHF.

The chain couples TRBV5-1 to TRBJ2-3, with TRBD1 identical over 11 bases. The V gene end was trimmed by 4 bases and the J gene end by 1 base; junction bases not matched to a gene: 14. CDR1 SGHRS and CDR2 YFSETQ come from the germline V gene. The CDR3 is 19 amino acids. The CDR3 DNA reads as TGCGCCAGCAGCCCAGGGACAGGGGGAAGGGCTGTGGGCACAGATACGCAGTATTTT. The encoded protein is CASSPGTGGRAVGTDTQYF. The whole variable domain, filled in from reference TRBV5-1 and TRBJ2-3, reads KAGVTQTPRYLIKTRGQQVTLSCSPISGHRSVSWYQQTPGQGLQFLFEYFSETQRNKGNFPGRFSGRQFSNSRSEMNVSTLELGDSALYLCASSPGTGGRAVGTDTQYFGPGTRLTVL.

V usage is TRBV29-1 and J usage is TRBJ2-7; weak D call: TRBD2 (5 bases). Trimming removed 6 bases from V and 6 bases from J, with 15 bases in between. Germline assignment: CDR1 SQVTM and CDR2 ANQGSEA. CDR3 size: 12 residues. The CDR3 sequence: CSVRGLDFEQYF. CDR3 in DNA: TGCAGCGTCCGCGGCCTGGACTTCGAGCAGTACTTC.

In its sample, this clone was seen a few times. The chain employs TRBV4-1 and TRBJ2-1; TRBD2 aligns across 11 bases. V dropped 4 bases and J dropped 0; count of bases not matched to a gene: 8. Per the germline V gene, CDR1 is MGHRA and CDR2 is YSYEKL. This CDR3 is built from 18 residues. CDR3 bases: TGCGCCAGCAGCCTGACCGGGACTAGCGGACACTCCTACAATGAGCAGTTCTTC. Protein: CASSLTGTSGHSYNEQFF.